This TCR beta chain was profiled in a study of OX40 agonist ivuxolimab in advanced cancers. Study overall: Among those enrolled, mean age was roughly 62 years (range about 23 to 85) and over 70% were male. Findings of the study overall: Still undetermined is the antigen specificity of the expanded peripheral T cells.

Using immunoSEQ multiplex PCR, the repertoire was profiled, and TCRdb retains in-frame clones only, with some absent. The sample lists some 33,000 clones; roughly nine tenths were seen once. For this clone: Its antigen is as yet unknown.

The CDR3 length is 13 residues. The V and J ends lost 7 bases and 4 bases, in that order; junction bases with no gene match: 6. The germline CDR1 and CDR2 sequences are LNHDA and SQIVND (reference sequence). The specimen was CD4+ or CD8+ T cells sorted from blood, collected in a trial of the OX40 agonist ivuxolimab. The sequence was obtained from an adult with an advanced solid tumor such as melanoma, head and neck, liver or kidney cancer. The chain carries TRBV19 and TRBJ1-2; TRBD1 matches at 7 bases. The CDR3 region has the DNA TGTGCCAGTAATCCCGGGACAGTCTATGGCTACACCTTC. Its protein product is CASNPGTVYGYTF.